The 27 T cell receptor beta chains in this list originate from one sample, sequenced in a study of T cells in Graves' hyperthyroidism and ophthalmopathy. RNA transcripts served as the template for amplifying TCR beta CDR3 regions. During a first-round RT-PCR of the TCR CDR3, the HTBI primer set was used. Each CDR3 protein gets one entry after TCRdb re-called the multiplex PCR reads with MiXCR. Altogether 75,000 to 100,000 distinct CDR3 sequences are present, around 37% being singletons, with the ten largest covering around 9.6%. Sequenced input: peripheral blood or thyroid tissue (not recorded which). Every receptor here comes from a woman in her 30s with Graves' hyperthyroidism.

This clonotype was picked up many times. The V gene is TRBV6-6, the J gene TRBJ2-7, with 16 bases lining up with TRBD2. The V gene end was trimmed by 2 bases and the J gene end by 7 bases; junction bases not matched to a gene: 5. The CDR3 is 16 amino acids. Germline V CDR1 and CDR2: MNHNY, SVGAGI (reference sequence). This chain's CDR3 is CASSYGTSGRAGEQYF. In DNA, the CDR3 is TGTGCCAGCAGTTACGGGACTAGCGGGAGGGCGGGGGAGCAGTACTTC.

This clonotype was counted at least ten times. V is TRBV7-9 and J is TRBJ2-2; D unresolved. The CDR3 spans 12 residues. V was trimmed by 3 bases and J by 6 bases, leaving 5 bases between them. From germline, CDR1 is SEHNR and CDR2 FQNEAQ (reference sequence). The CDR3 spells CASSLGAGELFF. In nucleotides, the CDR3 is TGTGCCAGCAGCTTGGGCGCCGGGGAGCTGTTTTTT. Full variable domain (outside the CDR3, taken from reference TRBV7-9 and TRBJ2-2): DTGVSQNPRHKITKRGQNVTFRCDPISEHNRLYWYRQTLGQGPEFLTYFQNEAQLEKSRLLSDRFSAERPKGSFSTLEIQRTEQGDSAMYLCASSLGAGELFFGEGSRLTVL.

This chain joins TRBV2 and TRBJ1-3; D is ambiguous. Deletions cut 1 base from V and 7 bases from J, with 5 bases between. The CDR3 is made up of 12 amino acids. CDR1 SNHLY and CDR2 FYNNEI come from the germline V gene. CDR3 protein: CASSEVENTIYF. CDR3 sequence (DNA): TGTGCCAGCAGTGAAGTGGAGAACACCATATATTTT.

The J gene is TRBJ2-5, the V gene TRBV12-3 or TRBV12-4; 8 nucleotides line up with TRBD1. The trim removed 6 bases at V and 2 bases at J, leaving 8 bases unmatched. CDR3 length equals 15 residues. The CDR3 DNA reads TGTGCCAGCAGGATGCCGGGACAGGCTCAAGAGACCCAGTACTTC. Encoded protein: CASRMPGQAQETQYF.

CDR3 in amino acids: CASRDPGQGDTEAFF. The DNA of the CDR3 is TGCGCCAGCAGGGACCCCGGACAGGGAGATACTGAAGCTTTCTTT. V is TRBV5-1 and J is TRBJ1-1; 8 nucleotides agree with TRBD1. J gave up 5 bases and V 5 bases, and 11 bases lay outside the gene matches. The CDR3 consists of 15 residues. Germline V gene lookup returns CDR1 SGHRS and CDR2 YFSETQ.

The V gene is TRBV6-1, the J gene TRBJ2-5; 7 bases match TRBD1. The CDR3 extends over 14 amino acids. CDR1 is MNHNS, CDR2 SASEGT, per germline. With V trimmed by 6 bases and J by 5 bases, 9 bases remained unmatched. The CDR3 region has the DNA TGTGCCAGCAGACATGGACAGGCAGGGGAGACCCAGTACTTC. This encodes CASRHGQAGETQYF.

This clonotype was seen at least ten times. The V call is TRBV5-1, the J call TRBJ2-7, with a weak D call TRBD1 (6 bases). Looked up from germline, CDR1 is SGHRS and CDR2 is YFSETQ. The CDR3 contains 14 residues. The V end was cut by 2 bases, the J end by 2 bases, with 11 bases between. The CDR3 DNA reads TGCGCCAGCAGCTTCCCTACAGGGACCTACGAGCAGTACTTC. Translating gives CASSFPTGTYEQYF.

J is TRBJ1-6 and V is TRBV7-2, with 8 bases fitting TRBD1. This CDR3 region has 16 residues. V trimming: 1 base; J trimming: 10 bases; junction bases outside the gene matches: 9. The germline gives CDR1 SGHTA, CDR2 FQGNSA. The CDR3 coding sequence is TGTGCCAGCAGCTTAGTGGGTGCAGGGGGCCGATCACCCCTCCACTTT. Its protein is CASSLVGAGGRSPLHF. The variable domain in full, completed from reference TRBV7-2 and TRBJ1-6, reads GAGVSQSPSNKVTEKGKDVELRCDPISGHTALYWYRQSLGQGLEFLIYFQGNSAPDKSGLPSDRFSAERTGGSVSTLTIQRTQQEDSAVYLCASSLVGAGGRSPLHFGNGTRLTVT.

This chain uses TRBV7-9 with TRBJ2-2, with D possibly called TRBD1 or TRBD2 (5 bases each). CDR1 and CDR2 (germline): SEHNR, FQNEAQ (reference sequence). The length of the CDR3 is 15 residues. Deletions cut 11 bases from V and 3 bases from J, with 19 bases between. CDR3: CAWRPRAGYTGELFF. DNA of the CDR3: TGTGCCTGGAGGCCCCGGGCAGGGTACACCGGGGAGCTGTTTTTT.

There are many counts of this clonotype. The V and J genes are TRBV19 and TRBJ2-2, with 11 bases identical to TRBD2. The germline gives CDR1 LNHDA, CDR2 SQIVND (reference sequence). The ends lost 5 bases at V and 2 bases at J; junction bases unmatched: 4. The CDR3 covers 16 residues. CDR3: CASSYGLAGNTGELFF. The DNA for the CDR3 is TGTGCCAGTAGTTACGGACTAGCGGGCAACACCGGGGAGCTGTTTTTT.

This clonotype has a count of ten or more. The chain couples TRBV28 to TRBJ1-1; D unclear. The germline V and J ends were trimmed by 5 bases and 1 base, with 5 bases remaining between them. This CDR3 has 12 residues. Germline CDR1 MDHEN, CDR2 SYDVKM. The CDR3 region is CASSRGNTEAFF. Written as DNA, the CDR3 is TGTGCCAGCAGTCGGGGGAACACTGAAGCTTTCTTT.

The chain uses TRBV5-1 and TRBJ2-6, with 8 bases that match TRBD1. CDR1 SGHRS and CDR2 YFSETQ come from the germline V gene. This CDR3 has 17 amino acids. With 2 bases clipped from V and 0 bases from J, the junction kept 4 bases outside the gene matches. The CDR3 DNA reads TGCGCCAGCAGCTTAAACAGGGGGAGCTCTGGGGCCAACGTCCTGACTTTC. Its translation is CASSLNRGSSGANVLTF.

This clonotype was seen repeatedly, ten times or more. The chain combines TRBV27 with TRBJ2-7; tentative D call: TRBD1 (5 bases). V dropped 3 bases and J dropped 0 bases, with 9 bases sitting between them. This CDR3 is built from 14 residues. Germline assignment: CDR1 MNHEY and CDR2 SMNVEV (reference sequence). This chain's CDR3 is CASSLTVSSYEQYF. As DNA, the CDR3 is TGTGCCAGCAGTTTGACAGTGAGCTCCTACGAGCAGTACTTC.

The DNA of the CDR3 is TGTGCCAGCAGCGTTTGGCATACGCAGTATTTT. It codes for CASSVWHTQYF. This rearrangement joins TRBV2 to TRBJ2-3; D gene ambiguous. Germline lookup yields CDR1 SNHLY and CDR2 FYNNEI. This CDR3 has 11 residues. Deletions cut 6 bases from V and 7 bases from J, with 8 bases between.

The rearrangement joins TRBV2 to TRBJ1-1; TRBD1 matches 9 bases. In germline, CDR1 is SNHLY, CDR2 FYNNEI. The CDR3 has 12 residues. After removal of 8 bases from V and 3 bases from J, the junction contained 1 base not matched to a gene. The CDR3 sequence: CASWDRDTEAFF. The CDR3 DNA reads as TGTGCCAGCTGGGACAGGGACACTGAAGCTTTCTTT.

The table lists this clonotype with many counts. This chain joins TRBV10-3 and TRBJ2-7; TRBD1 aligns across 10 bases. The CDR3 runs 19 residues. CDR1 and CDR2 (germline): ENHRY, SYGVKD. V lost 6 bases to trimming and J lost 0 bases; unmatched junction nucleotides: 17. The CDR3 loop reads CAIRNTPGQGTVNSYEQYF. The CDR3 DNA sequence: TGTGCCATCAGGAATACTCCGGGACAGGGGACCGTAAACTCCTACGAGCAGTACTTC.

The chain couples TRBV11-2 to TRBJ1-5; the D is unclear. CDR1 and CDR2 from the germline V gene are SGHAT and FQNNGV. The CDR3 runs 14 residues. The V end lost 4 bases, the J end lost 2 bases, and 9 bases lay between the germline ends. For the CDR3, the DNA is TGTGCCAGCAGCTGGGTCCAGGGCAATCAGCCCCAGCATTTT. Translating it yields CASSWVQGNQPQHF.

This clonotype occurred many times. The chain uses TRBV19 and TRBJ1-2, with D possibly matching TRBD1 (6 bases). Germline assignment: CDR1 LNHDA and CDR2 SQIVND (reference sequence). This CDR3 contains 14 residues. V lost 4 bases to trimming and J lost 4 bases, with 13 bases between them. Written as DNA, the CDR3 is TGTGCCAGTAGTAACTCCTGGACAGTCTATGGCTACACCTTC. Translated, it gives CASSNSWTVYGYTF.

The sample holds many counts of this clonotype. The chain links TRBV30 to TRBJ1-1, with D unresolved. Germline V gives CDR1 GTSNPN, CDR2 SVGIG (reference sequence). Trimming took 2 bases from V and 4 from J, leaving 14 bases between them. The CDR3 has 14 residues. The CDR3 DNA reads TGTGCCTGGAGTCCGACCTGGTCAGCCACTGAAGCTTTCTTT. It encodes CAWSPTWSATEAFF.

Many counts were recorded for this clonotype. The genes are TRBV7-3 and TRBJ2-3, with 11 bases lining up with TRBD2. Trimming cost V 5 bases and J 2 bases; bases outside gene matches: 18. The CDR3 loop spans 20 amino acids. Germline V gene lookup returns CDR1 SGHTA and CDR2 FQGTGA. The CDR3, as DNA: TGTGCCAGCAGCCCCCGGAGGGGTAGCGGGAGGGCGAACTACACAGATACGCAGTATTTT. This encodes CASSPRRGSGRANYTDTQYF.

This clonotype was picked up many times. This chain uses TRBV5-1 with TRBJ2-3; 8 nucleotides align to TRBD1. Germline V CDR1 and CDR2: SGHRS, YFSETQ. Losses at the gene ends were 3 bases for V and 2 bases for J; bases not matched to a gene: 11. The CDR3 extends over 17 amino acids. The CDR3: CASSSRAGTGITDTQYF. Written as DNA, the CDR3 is TGCGCCAGCAGCTCCCGGGCCGGGACAGGAATCACAGATACGCAGTATTTT.

This clonotype occurred many times. The chain links TRBV12-3 or TRBV12-4 to TRBJ1-2; 7 nucleotides agree with TRBD1. The CDR3 consists of 14 residues. The V gene end was trimmed by 5 bases and the J gene end by 4 bases; junction bases not matched to a gene: 7. CDR3 in amino acids: CASSDRERVYGYTF. CDR3 nucleotide sequence: TGTGCCAGCAGTGACAGGGAACGAGTCTATGGCTACACCTTC.

Concerning this clonotype: Possible read error: a much larger clone is one base away. The gene calls are TRBV6-5 and TRBJ1-1; no definite D call. The CDR3 spans 12 residues. Per the germline V gene, CDR1 is MNHEY and CDR2 is SVGAGI. In DNA form, the CDR3 reads TGTGCCAACAGTTGCGCCCCCGGAGGAGCTTTCTTT. It translates to CANSCAPGGAFF.

V usage is TRBV20-1 and J usage is TRBJ1-6; D remains ambiguous. Trimming removed 3 bases at V and 0 bases at J, with 9 bases between. CDR3 length equals 15 residues. The germline V gene encodes CDR1 DFQATT and CDR2 SNEGSKA (reference sequence). This CDR3 reads CSARQLISYNSPLHF. The CDR3, as DNA: TGCAGTGCTAGGCAACTGATCTCCTATAATTCACCCCTCCACTTT.

This clonotype was detected many times. V usage is TRBV12-3 or TRBV12-4 and J usage is TRBJ1-5, with D tentatively TRBD1 (5 bases). The CDR3 sequence is 14 residues long. V was pared by 3 bases and J by 6 bases, with 12 bases between. CDR3 nucleotides: TGTGCCAGCAGTTTCTGGGGGGGGGGTCAGCCCCAGCATTTT. Translated, it gives CASSFWGGGQPQHF.

The V gene is TRBV9, the J gene TRBJ1-5, with no clear D. The CDR3 extends over 16 amino acids. Trimming cost V 7 bases and J 3 bases, with 20 bases left between them. Germline lookup yields CDR1 SGDLS and CDR2 YYNGEE. CDR3 sequence reads: CASSPSSGRHNQPQHF. In nucleotides, the CDR3 is TGTGCCAGCTCACCTAGCAGTGGGAGACACAATCAGCCCCAGCATTTT.

This clonotype was counted a few times. The chain is built from TRBV9 and TRBJ1-1; D gene uncertain. CDR1 is SGDLS and CDR2 is YYNGEE in the germline V gene. V was trimmed by 0 bases and J by 4 bases, leaving 7 bases between them. The CDR3 has 13 amino acids. CDR3 in amino acids: CASSVGVGTEAFF. DNA for the CDR3: TGTGCCAGCAGCGTAGGTGTAGGCACTGAAGCTTTCTTT.